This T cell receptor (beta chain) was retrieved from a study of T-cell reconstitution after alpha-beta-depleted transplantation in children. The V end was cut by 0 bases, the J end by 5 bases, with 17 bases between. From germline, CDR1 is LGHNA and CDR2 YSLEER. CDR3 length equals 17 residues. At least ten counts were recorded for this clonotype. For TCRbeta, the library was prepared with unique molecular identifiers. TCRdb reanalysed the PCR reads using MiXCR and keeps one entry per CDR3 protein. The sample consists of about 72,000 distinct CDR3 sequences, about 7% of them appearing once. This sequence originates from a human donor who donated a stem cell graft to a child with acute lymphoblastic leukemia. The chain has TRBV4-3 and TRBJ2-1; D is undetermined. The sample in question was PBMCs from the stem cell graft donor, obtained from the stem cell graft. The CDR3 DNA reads TGCGCCAGCAGCCAAGATCCCCAGAACTACCCTAACAATGAGCAGTTCTTC. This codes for CASSQDPQNYPNNEQFF.